This TCR beta chain was documented in a study of blood T cell repertoires in COVID-19. At the level of the study: PBMCs, B-cell-depleted T cells, or T cells were the source of the cDNA or gDNA that made up the material.

Study processing details: Amplified reference gene primers provided the basis for estimating nucleated cell counts. Sequencing was performed with immunoSEQ multiplex PCR; in TCRdb, only in-frame clones are kept and a portion is missing. V and J calls and clone size follow that table, whereas D and trimming were derived from the DNA. The sample includes tens of thousands of clones, less than 90% of them seen just once. Sample: peripheral blood. The sequence was collected from a man aged 65-85 years with active COVID-19.

The CDR3 reads CAISETGAYGYTF. CDR3 in DNA: TGTGCCATCAGTGAGACAGGGGCCTATGGCTACACCTTC. The rearrangement links TRBV10-3 to TRBJ1-2; TRBD1 agrees at 7 bases. The CDR3 length is 13 residues. The V segment lost 2 bases and the J segment 4 bases; nucleotides outside the gene matches: 1. CDR1 ENHRY and CDR2 SYGVKD come from the germline V gene.